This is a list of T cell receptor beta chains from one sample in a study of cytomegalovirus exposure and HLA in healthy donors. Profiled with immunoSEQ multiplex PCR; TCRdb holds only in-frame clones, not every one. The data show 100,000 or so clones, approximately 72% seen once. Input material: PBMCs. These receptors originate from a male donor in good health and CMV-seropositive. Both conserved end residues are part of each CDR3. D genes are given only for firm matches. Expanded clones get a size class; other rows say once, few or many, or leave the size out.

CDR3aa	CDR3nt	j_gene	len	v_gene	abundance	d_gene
CASSFPLGENTEAFF	TGTGCCAGCAGTTTCCCCCTGGGCGAGAACACTGAAGCTTTCTTT	TRBJ1-1	15	TRBV28	.	.
CASSPGQGRADTQYF	TGTGCCAGCTCACCCGGACAGGGGAGGGCAGATACGCAGTATTTT	TRBJ2-3	15	TRBV18	.	TRBD1
CASGADTQYF	TGTGCCTCCGGGGCAGATACGCAGTATTTT	TRBJ2-3	10	TRBV30	.	.
CASSRSTHDRARNGHTF	TGTGCCAGCAGCCGAAGTACCCATGACAGGGCCCGGAATGGCCACACCTTC	TRBJ1-2	17	TRBV5-4	.	TRBD1
CASSVGLPSLSYEQYF	TGTGCCAGCAGCGTAGGTTTGCCTAGCCTCTCCTACGAGCAGTACTTC	TRBJ2-7	16	TRBV9	.	.
CASSRRQTNYGYTF	TGTGCCAGCAGCCGAAGACAGACCAACTATGGCTACACCTTC	TRBJ1-2	14	TRBV7-2	.	.
CASSPSPENRGRPYSPLHF	TGTGCCAGCAGCCCTTCGCCGGAAAACAGGGGGCGGCCCTATTCACCCCTCCACTTT	TRBJ1-6	19	TRBV5-4	.	TRBD1
CASSLAPRQSHGYTF	TGTGCCAGCAGCTTAGCGCCCAGACAGTCACATGGCTACACCTTC	TRBJ1-2	15	TRBV7-8	few	.
CASSFGGLAGGEETQYF	TGTGCCAGCAGCTTTGGCGGCCTAGCGGGGGGGGAAGAGACCCAGTACTTC	TRBJ2-5	17	TRBV11-2	.	TRBD2
CAWSVRGVTQYF	TGTGCCTGGAGTGTACGGGGGGTTACGCAGTATTTT	TRBJ2-3	12	TRBV30	once	TRBD2
CASSRLGGGASEDTQYF	TGCGCCAGCAGCCGTCTAGGAGGCGGGGCCTCGGAGGATACGCAGTATTTT	TRBJ2-3	17	TRBV5-1	once	.
CASSYGQFYTF	TGTGCCAGCAGTTACGGCCAGTTCTACACCTTC	TRBJ1-2	11	TRBV6-5	.	.
CASSLGLAGGSSYEQYF	TGCGCCAGCAGCTTGGGACTAGCGGGGGGGTCCTCCTACGAGCAGTACTTC	TRBJ2-7	17	TRBV5-1	.	TRBD2
CASSLVQGPYEQYF	TGTGCCAGCAGCTTAGTACAGGGGCCCTACGAGCAGTACTTC	TRBJ2-7	14	TRBV11-3	few	TRBD1
CARDSFNSPLHF	TGTGCCAGGGACAGTTTTAATTCACCCCTCCACTTT	TRBJ1-6	12	TRBV12-1	once	.
CASSYGGSPLHF	TGTGCCAGCAGTTACGGTGGCTCTCCCCTCCACTTT	TRBJ1-6	12	TRBV6-6	.	.
CASSQDGTGDTEAFF	TGCGCCAGCAGCCAAGATGGGACAGGGGACACTGAAGCTTTCTTT	TRBJ1-1	15	TRBV4-3	.	TRBD1
CASSLTGERNSPLHF	TGCGCCAGCAGCCTCACAGGGGAGCGCAATTCACCCCTCCACTTT	TRBJ1-6	15	TRBV5-1	few	TRBD1
CASSLVGGSGYTF	TGTGCCAGCAGCTTGGTTGGGGGGAGTGGCTACACCTTC	TRBJ1-2	13	TRBV5-6	.	.
CAISEMSADFGGYTF	TGTGCCATCAGTGAGATGTCAGCGGACTTTGGTGGCTACACCTTC	TRBJ1-2	15	TRBV10-3	.	.
CASSQDIQGVSYEQYF	TGCGCCAGCAGCCAAGATATACAGGGGGTTTCCTACGAGCAGTACTTC	TRBJ2-7	16	TRBV4-3	.	TRBD1
CASSFGGNTEAFF	TGCGCCAGCAGCTTCGGGGGGAACACTGAAGCTTTCTTT	TRBJ1-1	13	TRBV5-1	few	.
CASSLNRGGRTDTQYF	TGTGCCAGCAGCCTTAACCGCGGGGGACGCACAGATACGCAGTATTTT	TRBJ2-3	16	TRBV7-2	.	TRBD2
CASSYSDRGYYGYTF	TGTGCCAGCAGTTACTCGGACAGGGGGTACTATGGCTACACCTTC	TRBJ1-2	15	TRBV6-5	.	TRBD1
CASSDPRTGLAGVEQFF	TGTGCCAGCAGTGATCCTAGGACAGGACTAGCGGGTGTGGAGCAGTTCTTC	TRBJ2-1	17	TRBV25-1	few	TRBD2
CSVDLQETQYF	TGCAGCGTTGACCTCCAAGAGACCCAGTACTTC	TRBJ2-5	11	TRBV29-1	.	.
CASSRRTGNTDTQYF	TGTGCCAGCAGCCGACGGACAGGGAACACAGATACGCAGTATTTT	TRBJ2-3	15	TRBV11-3	.	TRBD1
CASETTGTYEQYF	TGTGCCAGCGAGACGACAGGGACCTACGAGCAGTACTTC	TRBJ2-7	13	TRBV28	.	TRBD1
CASSLYRDQPQHF	TGTGCCAGCAGTTTATACAGGGATCAGCCCCAGCATTTT	TRBJ1-5	13	TRBV27	once	.
CASSPPGQGNTEAFF	TGTGCCAGTAGTCCACCGGGACAGGGGAACACTGAAGCTTTCTTT	TRBJ1-1	15	TRBV19	.	TRBD1
CASSAGEGESYGYTF	TGTGCCAGCAGTGCCGGGGAGGGGGAGAGCTATGGCTACACCTTC	TRBJ1-2	15	TRBV6-4	.	.
CASSLGPSGAGNTIYF	TGTGCCAGCAGCTTAGGCCCCTCAGGGGCTGGAAACACCATATATTTT	TRBJ1-3	16	TRBV13	.	.
CGTGQARAYGYTF	TGTGGGACAGGCCAGGCTAGGGCTTATGGCTACACCTTC	TRBJ1-2	13	TRBV30	.	TRBD1
CAWSNNGLLRQDGNSYNSPLHF	TGTGCCTGGAGTAATAATGGTCTTCTGAGACAGGACGGTAATTCCTATAATTCACCCCTCCACTTT	TRBJ1-6	22	TRBV30	.	.
CASSQGLAGYYNEQFF	TGTGCCAGCAGCCAAGGACTAGCGGGGTACTACAATGAGCAGTTCTTC	TRBJ2-1	16	TRBV7-3	.	TRBD2
CASSQTGYEQFF	TGTGCCAGCAGTCAAACGGGTTATGAGCAGTTCTTC	TRBJ2-1	12	TRBV7-9	.	.